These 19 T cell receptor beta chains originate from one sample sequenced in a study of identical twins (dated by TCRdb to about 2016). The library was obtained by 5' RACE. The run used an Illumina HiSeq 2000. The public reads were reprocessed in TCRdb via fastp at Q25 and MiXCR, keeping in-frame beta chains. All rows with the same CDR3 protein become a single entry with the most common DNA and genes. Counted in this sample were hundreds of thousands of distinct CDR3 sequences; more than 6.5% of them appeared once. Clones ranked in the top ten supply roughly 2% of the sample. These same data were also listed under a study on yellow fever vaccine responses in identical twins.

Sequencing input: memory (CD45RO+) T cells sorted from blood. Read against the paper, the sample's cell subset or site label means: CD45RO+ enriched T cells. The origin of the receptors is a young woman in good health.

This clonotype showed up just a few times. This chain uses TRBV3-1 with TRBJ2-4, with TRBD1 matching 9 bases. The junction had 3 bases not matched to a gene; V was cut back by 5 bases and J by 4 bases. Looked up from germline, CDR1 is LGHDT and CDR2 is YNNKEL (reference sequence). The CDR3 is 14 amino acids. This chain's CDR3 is CASSYGQGKNIQYF. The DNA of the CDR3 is TGTGCCAGCAGCTATGGACAGGGGAAAAACATTCAGTACTTC.

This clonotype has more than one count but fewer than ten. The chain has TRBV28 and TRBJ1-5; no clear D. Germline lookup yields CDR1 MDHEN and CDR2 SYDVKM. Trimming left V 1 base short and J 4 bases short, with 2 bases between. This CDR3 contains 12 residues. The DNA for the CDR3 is TGTGCCAGCAGTTTATTGAATCAGCCCCAGCATTTT. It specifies CASSLLNQPQHF. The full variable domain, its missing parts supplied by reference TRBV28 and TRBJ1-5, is DVKVTQSSRYLVKRTGEKVFLECVQDMDHENMFWYRQDPGLGLRLIYFSYDVKMKEKGDIPEGYSVSREKKERFSLILESASTNQTSMYLCASSLLNQPQHFGDGTRLSIL.

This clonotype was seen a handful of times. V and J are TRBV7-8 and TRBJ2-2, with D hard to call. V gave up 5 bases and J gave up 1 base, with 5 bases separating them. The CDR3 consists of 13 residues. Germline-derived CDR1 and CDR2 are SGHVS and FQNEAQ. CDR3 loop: CASSKQNTGELFF. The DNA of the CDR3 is TGTGCCAGCAGCAAACAGAACACCGGGGAGCTGTTTTTT.

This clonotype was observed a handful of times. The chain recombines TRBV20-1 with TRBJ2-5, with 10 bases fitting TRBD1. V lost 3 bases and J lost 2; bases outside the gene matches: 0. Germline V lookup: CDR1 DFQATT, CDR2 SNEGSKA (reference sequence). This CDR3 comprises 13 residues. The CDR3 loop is CSARGQGQETQYF. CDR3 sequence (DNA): TGCAGTGCTAGGGGACAGGGGCAAGAGACCCAGTACTTC.

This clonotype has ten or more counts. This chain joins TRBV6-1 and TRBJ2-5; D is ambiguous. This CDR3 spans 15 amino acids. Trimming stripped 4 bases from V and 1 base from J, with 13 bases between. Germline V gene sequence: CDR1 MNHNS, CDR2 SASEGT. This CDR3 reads CASSADTAFQETQYF. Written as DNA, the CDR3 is TGTGCCAGCAGTGCCGACACCGCCTTCCAAGAGACCCAGTACTTC.

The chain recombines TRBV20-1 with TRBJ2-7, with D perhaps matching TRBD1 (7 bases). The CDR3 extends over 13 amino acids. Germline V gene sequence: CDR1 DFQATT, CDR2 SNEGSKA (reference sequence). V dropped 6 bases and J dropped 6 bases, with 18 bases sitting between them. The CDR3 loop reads CSANVDREVEQYV. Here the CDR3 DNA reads TGCAGTGCCAACGTAGACAGGGAGGTCGAGCAGTACGTC.

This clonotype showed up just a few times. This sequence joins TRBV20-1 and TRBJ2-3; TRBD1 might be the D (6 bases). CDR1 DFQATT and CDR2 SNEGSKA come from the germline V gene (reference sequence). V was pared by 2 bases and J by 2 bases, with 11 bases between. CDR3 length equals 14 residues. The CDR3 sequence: CSARSAGVTDTQYF. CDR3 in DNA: TGCAGTGCTAGATCGGCAGGGGTCACAGATACGCAGTATTTT.

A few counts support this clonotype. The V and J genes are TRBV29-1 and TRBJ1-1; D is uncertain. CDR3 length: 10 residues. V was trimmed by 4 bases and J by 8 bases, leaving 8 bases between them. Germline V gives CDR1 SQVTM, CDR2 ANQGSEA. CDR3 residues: CSVGDGEAFF. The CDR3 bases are TGCAGCGTTGGTGACGGGGAAGCTTTCTTT.

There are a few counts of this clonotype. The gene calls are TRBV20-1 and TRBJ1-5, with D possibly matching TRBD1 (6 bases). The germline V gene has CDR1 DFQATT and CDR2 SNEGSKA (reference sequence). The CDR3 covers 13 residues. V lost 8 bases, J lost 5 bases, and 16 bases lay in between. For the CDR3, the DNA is TGCAGTACCACTAGGGGGAACGATCAGCCCCAGCATTTT. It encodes CSTTRGNDQPQHF.

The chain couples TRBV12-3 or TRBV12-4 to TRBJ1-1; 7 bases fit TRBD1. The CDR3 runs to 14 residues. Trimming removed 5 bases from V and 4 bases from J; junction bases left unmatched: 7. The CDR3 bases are TGTGCCAGCAGTCAGCAGGGGGAGTTCACTGAAGCTTTCTTT. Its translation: CASSQQGEFTEAFF.

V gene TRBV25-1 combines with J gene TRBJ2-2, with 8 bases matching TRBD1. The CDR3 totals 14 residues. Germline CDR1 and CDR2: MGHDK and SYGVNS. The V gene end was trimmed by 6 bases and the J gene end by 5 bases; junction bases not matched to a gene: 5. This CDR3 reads CASRETGVTGELFF. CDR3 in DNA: TGTGCCAGCAGAGAGACAGGGGTTACCGGGGAGCTGTTTTTT. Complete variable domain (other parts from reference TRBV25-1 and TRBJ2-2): EADIYQTPRYLVIGTGKKITLECSQTMGHDKMYWYQQDPGMELHLIHYSYGVNSTEKGDLSSESTVSRIRTEHFPLTLESARPSHTSQYLCASRETGVTGELFFGEGSRLTVL.

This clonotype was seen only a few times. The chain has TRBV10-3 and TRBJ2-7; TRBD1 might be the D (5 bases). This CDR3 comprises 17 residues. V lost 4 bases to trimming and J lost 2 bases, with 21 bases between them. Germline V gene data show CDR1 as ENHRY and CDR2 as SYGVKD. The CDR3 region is CAISATTGGLGPYEQYF. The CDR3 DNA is TGTGCCATCAGTGCCACGACCGGTGGCTTGGGGCCCTACGAGCAGTACTTC.

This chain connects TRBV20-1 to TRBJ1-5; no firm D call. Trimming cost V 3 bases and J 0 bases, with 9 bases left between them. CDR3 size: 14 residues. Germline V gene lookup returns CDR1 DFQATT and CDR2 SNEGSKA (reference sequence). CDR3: CSASVQYSNQPQHF. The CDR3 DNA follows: TGCAGTGCTAGTGTTCAGTATAGCAATCAGCCCCAGCATTTT.

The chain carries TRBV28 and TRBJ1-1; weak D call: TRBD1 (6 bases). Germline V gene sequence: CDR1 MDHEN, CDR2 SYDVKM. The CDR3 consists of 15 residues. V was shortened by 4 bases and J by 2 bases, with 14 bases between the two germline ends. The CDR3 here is CASSSGHISNTEAFF. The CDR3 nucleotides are TGTGCCAGCAGTTCGGGACACATATCCAACACTGAAGCTTTCTTT.

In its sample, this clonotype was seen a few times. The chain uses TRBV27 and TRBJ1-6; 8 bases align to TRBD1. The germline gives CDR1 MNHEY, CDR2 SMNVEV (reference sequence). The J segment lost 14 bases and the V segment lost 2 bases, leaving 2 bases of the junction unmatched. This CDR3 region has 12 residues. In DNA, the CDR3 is TGTGCCAGCAGTTTAGACAGGGGAACCCTCCACTTT. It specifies CASSLDRGTLHF.

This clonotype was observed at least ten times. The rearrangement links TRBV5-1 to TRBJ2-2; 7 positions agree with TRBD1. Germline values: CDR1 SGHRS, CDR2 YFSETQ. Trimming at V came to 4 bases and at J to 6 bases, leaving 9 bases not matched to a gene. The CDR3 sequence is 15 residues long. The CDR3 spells CASSLSQGSAGELFF. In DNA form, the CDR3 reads TGCGCCAGCAGCCTTTCACAGGGGAGCGCCGGGGAGCTGTTTTTT.

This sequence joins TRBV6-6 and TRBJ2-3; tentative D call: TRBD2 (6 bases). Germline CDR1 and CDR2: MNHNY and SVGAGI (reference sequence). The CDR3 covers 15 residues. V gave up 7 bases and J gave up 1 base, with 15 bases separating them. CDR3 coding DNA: TGTGCCAGCATTATGCGGTGGGGGGGCACAGATACGCAGTATTTT. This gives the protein CASIMRWGGTDTQYF.

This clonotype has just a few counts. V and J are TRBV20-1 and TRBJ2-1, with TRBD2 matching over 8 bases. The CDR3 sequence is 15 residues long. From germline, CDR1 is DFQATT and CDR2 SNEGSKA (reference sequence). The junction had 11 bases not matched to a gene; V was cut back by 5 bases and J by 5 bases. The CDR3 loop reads CSAPTVTSGNNEQFF. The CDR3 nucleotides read TGCAGTGCTCCGACGGTCACTAGCGGAAACAATGAGCAGTTCTTC.

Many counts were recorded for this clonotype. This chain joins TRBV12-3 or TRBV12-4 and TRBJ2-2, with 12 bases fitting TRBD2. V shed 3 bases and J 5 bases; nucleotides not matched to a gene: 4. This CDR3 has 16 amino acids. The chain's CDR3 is CASSFRLAGETGELFF. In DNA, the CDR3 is TGTGCCAGCAGTTTCCGACTAGCGGGAGAGACCGGGGAGCTGTTTTTT.